By share, the clone carrying this T cell receptor beta chain counts as medium-sized. TCRdb itself ran the 5' RACE reads through MiXCR, one entry per CDR3 protein. Found here are 18,000 or so distinct CDR3 sequences, around 28% of them singletons; the top ten hold 33%. This specimen comes from a study of neurological immune-mediated disorders. CDR1 and CDR2 (germline): SGHTA, FQGNSA. Trimming pared 2 bases from V and 12 bases from J, leaving 17 bases between. The CDR3 covers 14 residues. The rearrangement uses TRBV7-2 and TRBJ2-1; the D gene is possibly TRBD2 (6 bases). This TCR was sampled from a man aged 45 to 65 with HTLV-1-associated myelopathy (HAM/TSP). The sample taken for sequencing was PBMCs. CDR3 sequence reads: CASSLPGTGTRQFF. CDR3 in DNA: TGTGCCAGCAGCTTACCGGGAACCGGGACTCGGCAGTTCTTC.